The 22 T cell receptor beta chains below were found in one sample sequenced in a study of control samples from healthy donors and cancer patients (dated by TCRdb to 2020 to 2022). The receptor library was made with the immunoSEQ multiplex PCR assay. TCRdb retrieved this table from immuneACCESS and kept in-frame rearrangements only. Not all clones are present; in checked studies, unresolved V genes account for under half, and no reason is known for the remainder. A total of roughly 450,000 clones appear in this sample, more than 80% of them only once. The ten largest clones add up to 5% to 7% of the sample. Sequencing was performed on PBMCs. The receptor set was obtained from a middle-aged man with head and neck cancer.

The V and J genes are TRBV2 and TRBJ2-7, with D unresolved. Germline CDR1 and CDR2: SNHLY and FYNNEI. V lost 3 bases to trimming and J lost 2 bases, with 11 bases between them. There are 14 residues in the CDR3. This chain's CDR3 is CASSESASTYEQYF. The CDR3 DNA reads TGTGCCAGCAGTGAGTCTGCTTCGACCTACGAGCAGTACTTC. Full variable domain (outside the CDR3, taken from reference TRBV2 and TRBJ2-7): EPEVTQTPSHQVTQMGQEVILRCVPISNHLYFYWYRQILGQKVEFLVSFYNNEISEKSEIFDDQFSVERPDGSNFTLKIRSTKLEDSAMYFCASSESASTYEQYFGPGTRLTVT.

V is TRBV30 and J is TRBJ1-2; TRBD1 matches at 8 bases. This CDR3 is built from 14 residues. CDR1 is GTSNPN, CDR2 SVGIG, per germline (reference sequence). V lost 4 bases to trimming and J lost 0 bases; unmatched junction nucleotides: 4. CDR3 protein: CAWTPTGANYGYTF. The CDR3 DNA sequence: TGTGCCTGGACCCCGACAGGGGCTAACTATGGCTACACCTTC.

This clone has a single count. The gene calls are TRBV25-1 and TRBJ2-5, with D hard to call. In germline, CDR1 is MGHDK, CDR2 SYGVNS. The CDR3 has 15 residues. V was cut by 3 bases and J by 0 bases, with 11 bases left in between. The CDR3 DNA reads TGTGCCAGCAGTGACCCTAGGGCCTACCAAGAGACCCAGTACTTC. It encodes CASSDPRAYQETQYF. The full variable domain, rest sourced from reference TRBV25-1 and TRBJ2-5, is EADIYQTPRYLVIGTGKKITLECSQTMGHDKMYWYQQDPGMELHLIHYSYGVNSTEKGDLSSESTVSRIRTEHFPLTLESARPSHTSQYLCASSDPRAYQETQYFGPGTRLLVL.

The DNA of the CDR3 is TGCGCCAGCAGCTTGGTGTCAGGTGAAGCTTTCTTT. Protein product: CASSLVSGEAFF. J is TRBJ1-1 and V is TRBV5-1; D is ambiguous. The V end lost 0 bases, the J end lost 7 bases, and 7 bases lay between the germline ends. Per germline, CDR1 SGHRS and CDR2 YFSETQ. This CDR3 comprises 12 residues. The entire variable domain, with the rest obtained from reference TRBV5-1 and TRBJ1-1, is as follows: KAGVTQTPRYLIKTRGQQVTLSCSPISGHRSVSWYQQTPGQGLQFLFEYFSETQRNKGNFPGRFSGRQFSNSRSEMNVSTLELGDSALYLCASSLVSGEAFFGQGTRLTVV.

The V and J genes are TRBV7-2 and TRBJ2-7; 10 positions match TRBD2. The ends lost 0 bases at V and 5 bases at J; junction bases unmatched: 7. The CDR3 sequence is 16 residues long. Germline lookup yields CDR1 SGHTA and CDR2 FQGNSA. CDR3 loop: CASSLAGAGGLDEQYF. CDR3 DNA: TGTGCCAGCAGCTTAGCGGGAGCGGGGGGGCTCGACGAGCAGTACTTC.

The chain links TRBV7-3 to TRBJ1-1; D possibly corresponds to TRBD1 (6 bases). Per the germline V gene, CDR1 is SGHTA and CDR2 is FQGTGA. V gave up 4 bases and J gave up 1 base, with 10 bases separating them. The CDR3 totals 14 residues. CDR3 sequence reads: CASSYTTGNTEAFF. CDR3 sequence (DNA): TGTGCCAGCAGCTATACGACAGGGAACACTGAAGCTTTCTTT.

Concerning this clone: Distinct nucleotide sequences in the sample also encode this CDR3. The CDR3 coding sequence is TGTGCCAGCAGCTTACGACAGGGGGCCGCAGATACGCAGTATTTT. Residues: CASSLRQGAADTQYF. This sequence joins TRBV7-2 and TRBJ2-3; 10 nucleotides line up with TRBD1. This CDR3 has 15 residues. Germline trimming cut 2 bases from V and 4 bases from J; bases unmatched to any gene: 3. CDR1 SGHTA and CDR2 FQGNSA come from the germline V gene.

In DNA, the CDR3 is TGTGCCTGGAGTAGGGACAGAAATCAGCCCCAGCATTTT. Its translation: CAWSRDRNQPQHF. This chain connects TRBV30 to TRBJ1-5, with TRBD1 identical over 7 bases. This CDR3 is built from 13 residues. With V trimmed by 2 bases and J by 4 bases, 2 bases remained unmatched. CDR1 is GTSNPN, CDR2 SVGIG, per germline (reference sequence).

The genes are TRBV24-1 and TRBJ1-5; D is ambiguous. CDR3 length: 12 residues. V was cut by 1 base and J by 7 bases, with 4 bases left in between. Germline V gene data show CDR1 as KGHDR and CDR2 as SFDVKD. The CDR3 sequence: CATSDFSQPQHF. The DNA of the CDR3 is TGTGCCACCAGTGATTTTTCGCAGCCCCAGCATTTT.

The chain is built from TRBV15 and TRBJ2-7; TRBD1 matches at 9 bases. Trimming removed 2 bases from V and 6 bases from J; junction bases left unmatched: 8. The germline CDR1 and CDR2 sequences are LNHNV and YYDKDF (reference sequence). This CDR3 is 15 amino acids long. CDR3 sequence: CATSRTGTGQGEQYF. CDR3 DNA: TGTGCCACCAGCAGAACCGGGACAGGGCAAGGCGAGCAGTACTTC.

CDR3 residues: CASHTGQGNTGELFF. The CDR3 DNA follows: TGTGCCAGCCATACAGGACAGGGAAATACCGGGGAGCTGTTTTTT. This sequence joins TRBV6-5 and TRBJ2-2, with TRBD1 identical over 8 bases. V lost 8 bases and J lost 5; bases outside the gene matches: 10. The CDR3 sequence is 15 residues long. Germline-derived CDR1 and CDR2 are MNHEY and SVGAGI.

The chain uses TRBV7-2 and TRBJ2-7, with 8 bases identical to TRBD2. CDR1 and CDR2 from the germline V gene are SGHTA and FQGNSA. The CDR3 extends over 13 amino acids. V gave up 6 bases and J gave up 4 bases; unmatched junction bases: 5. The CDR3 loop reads CASSVLAGYEQYF. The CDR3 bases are TGTGCCAGCAGTGTCCTAGCGGGTTACGAGCAGTACTTC.

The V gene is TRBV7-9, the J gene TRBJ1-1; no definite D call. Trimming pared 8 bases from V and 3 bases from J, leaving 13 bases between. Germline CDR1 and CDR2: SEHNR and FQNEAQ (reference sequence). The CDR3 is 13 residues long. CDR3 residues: CASLPLRDTEAFF. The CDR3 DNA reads TGTGCCAGCCTTCCCCTTCGTGACACTGAAGCTTTCTTT.

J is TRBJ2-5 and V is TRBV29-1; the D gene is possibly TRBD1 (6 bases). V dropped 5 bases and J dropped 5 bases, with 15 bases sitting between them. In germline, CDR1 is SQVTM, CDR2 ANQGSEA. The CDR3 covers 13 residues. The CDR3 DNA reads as TGCAGCGTTAATGGACAGTTCGGGGAGACCCAGTACTTC. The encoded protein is CSVNGQFGETQYF.

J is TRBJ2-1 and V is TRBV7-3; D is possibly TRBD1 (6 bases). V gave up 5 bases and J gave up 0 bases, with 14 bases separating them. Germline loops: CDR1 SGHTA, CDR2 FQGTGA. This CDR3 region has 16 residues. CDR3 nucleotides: TGTGCCAGCAGCCCCCGGACAGCCTACTCCTACAATGAGCAGTTCTTC. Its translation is CASSPRTAYSYNEQFF.

The CDR3 region is CASSLDSIEAFF. The CDR3 coding sequence is TGTGCCAGCAGCCTGGACAGTATTGAAGCTTTCTTT. This chain connects TRBV7-8 to TRBJ1-1, with D possibly matching TRBD1 (6 bases). Per the germline V gene, CDR1 is SGHVS and CDR2 is FQNEAQ. The CDR3 has 12 residues. V gave up 5 bases and J gave up 7 bases, with 11 bases separating them.

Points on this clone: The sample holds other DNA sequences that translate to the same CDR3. The CDR3 spells CASSLAQGHNGYTF. The CDR3 DNA sequence: TGCGCCAGCAGCTTGGCCCAGGGGCACAATGGCTACACCTTC. The chain has TRBV5-1 and TRBJ1-2; TRBD1 might be the D (6 bases). CDR1 is SGHRS and CDR2 is YFSETQ in the germline V gene. Trimming cost V 0 bases and J 6 bases, with 12 bases left between them. The CDR3 totals 14 residues.

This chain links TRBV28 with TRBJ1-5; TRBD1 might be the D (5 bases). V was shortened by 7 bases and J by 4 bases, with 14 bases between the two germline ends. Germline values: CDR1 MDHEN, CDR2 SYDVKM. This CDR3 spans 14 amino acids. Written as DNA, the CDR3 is TGTGCCAGCATGTCAGTGGGGGGAAATCAGCCCCAGCATTTT. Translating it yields CASMSVGGNQPQHF.

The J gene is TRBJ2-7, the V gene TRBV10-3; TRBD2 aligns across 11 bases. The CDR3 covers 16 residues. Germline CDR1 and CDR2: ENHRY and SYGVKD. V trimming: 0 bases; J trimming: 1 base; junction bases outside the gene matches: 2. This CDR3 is CAISESRTSGSYEQYF. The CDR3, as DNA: TGTGCCATCAGTGAGTCGAGGACTAGCGGGTCCTACGAGCAGTACTTC.

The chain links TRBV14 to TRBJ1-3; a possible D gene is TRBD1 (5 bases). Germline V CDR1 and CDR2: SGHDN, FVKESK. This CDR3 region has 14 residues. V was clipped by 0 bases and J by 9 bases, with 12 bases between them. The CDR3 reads CASSQDSGRTTIYF. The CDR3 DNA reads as TGTGCCAGCAGCCAAGATTCGGGACGGACCACCATATATTTT.

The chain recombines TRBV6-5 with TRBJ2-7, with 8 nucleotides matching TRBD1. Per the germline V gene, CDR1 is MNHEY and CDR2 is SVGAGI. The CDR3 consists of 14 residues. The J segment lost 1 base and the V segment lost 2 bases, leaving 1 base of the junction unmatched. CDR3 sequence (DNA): TGTGCCAGCAGTTACAGGACAGGGTCCTACGAGCAGTACTTC. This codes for CASSYRTGSYEQYF.

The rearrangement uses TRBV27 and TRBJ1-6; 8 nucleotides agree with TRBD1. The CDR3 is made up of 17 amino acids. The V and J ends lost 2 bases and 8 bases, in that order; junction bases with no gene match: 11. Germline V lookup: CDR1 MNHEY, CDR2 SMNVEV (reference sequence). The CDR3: CASSLRAAGGQDSPLHF. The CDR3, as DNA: TGTGCCAGCAGTTTAAGAGCGGCAGGGGGCCAGGATTCACCCCTCCACTTT.